The 4 T cell receptor beta chains below come from one sample, sequenced in a study of blood T cells in healthy people across ages. A second about 6 to 11 cycle PCR used barcoded and J-beta primers. TCRdb fed the 5' RACE reads into MiXCR, producing one record per CDR3 protein. Of roughly 2 million distinct CDR3 sequences in the sample, roughly 52% were seen once. The sample was blood. The source is a woman aged 40 to 49 in good health.

This clonotype was counted only a few times. The chain uses TRBV7-6 and TRBJ1-2; possible D gene TRBD1, 5 bases. Trimming cost V 5 bases and J 6 bases, with 10 bases left between them. The germline gives CDR1 SGHVS, CDR2 FNYEAQ. This CDR3 spans 12 amino acids. The CDR3, as DNA: TGTGCCAGCAGCATGGGGCAAGATGGCTACACCTTC. It yields the protein CASSMGQDGYTF.

The chain uses TRBV6-2 or TRBV6-3 and TRBJ1-2, with D unresolved. Trimming removed 6 bases from V and 7 bases from J, with 9 bases in between. CDR3 length: 11 residues. CDR1 MNHEY and CDR2 SVGEGT come from the germline V gene. Here the CDR3 reads CASSLLFGYTF. The CDR3 DNA follows: TGTGCCAGCAGCCTCTTATTTGGCTACACCTTC.

The gene calls are TRBV29-1 and TRBJ1-3, with D hard to call. The V end lost 3 bases, the J end lost 0 bases, and 3 bases lay between the germline ends. CDR1 and CDR2 from the germline V gene are SQVTM and ANQGSEA. This CDR3 is 12 amino acids long. The CDR3 here is CSVDTSGNTIYF. CDR3 DNA sequence: TGCAGCGTTGATACCTCTGGAAACACCATATATTTT.

J is TRBJ1-5 and V is TRBV4-3, with a possible D match to TRBD1 (6 bases). Germline lookup yields CDR1 LGHNA and CDR2 YSLEER. The CDR3 length is 17 residues. The V end was cut by 0 bases, the J end by 5 bases, with 17 bases between. The DNA for the CDR3 is TGCGCCAGCAGCCAAGATCAGCTGCAGGGGCGGGATCAGCCCCAGCATTTT. Residues: CASSQDQLQGRDQPQHF.